Below are 28 T cell receptor beta chains sequenced from a single sample in a study of CD8+ T cells in alopecia areata. Treatment defined: oral pan-JAK inhibitor, 5-10 mg twice daily. Following RNA extraction, reverse transcription yielded cDNA that acted as the sequencing template. This table comes from immunoSEQ multiplex PCR, and its TCRdb copy is limited to in-frame clones, with some not included. Altogether 140,000 to 150,000 clones are present, 45% to 60% being singletons, with the ten largest covering approximately 15%. The sample was CD8+ T cells sorted from blood, taken at week 4, from a patient treated with tofacitinib. These receptor sequences come from a human donor with alopecia areata.

The rearrangement links TRBV5-6 to TRBJ2-5; D unresolved. Looked up from germline, CDR1 is SGHDT and CDR2 is YYEEEE. Trimming left V 5 bases short and J 5 bases short, with 10 bases between. The CDR3 runs 12 residues. CDR3 region: CASRGGAETQYF. The CDR3 nucleotides are TGTGCCAGCAGGGGCGGCGCCGAGACCCAGTACTTC.

The V gene is TRBV4-3, the J gene TRBJ2-7; no reliable D call. Germline CDR1 and CDR2: LGHNA and YSLEER. The germline V and J ends were trimmed by 1 base and 0 bases, with 10 bases remaining between them. CDR3 size: 15 residues. The CDR3 loop reads CASSQGVLYSYEQYF. The CDR3 DNA follows: TGCGCCAGCAGCCAAGGGGTACTGTACTCCTACGAGCAGTACTTC.

V is TRBV19 and J is TRBJ1-1, with no clear D. Looked up from germline, CDR1 is LNHDA and CDR2 is SQIVND (reference sequence). Trimming removed 3 bases at V and 7 bases at J, with 9 bases between. The CDR3 extends over 12 amino acids. DNA of the CDR3: TGTGCCAGTAGTATCGATGAGTTTGAAGCTTTCTTT. Residues: CASSIDEFEAFF.

This rearrangement joins TRBV7-9 to TRBJ2-7; TRBD1 matches at 9 bases. The CDR3 has 14 residues. Germline values: CDR1 SEHNR, CDR2 FQNEAQ (reference sequence). Trimming took 5 bases from V and 3 from J; bases not matched to a gene: 5. The CDR3 reads CASSPGTGIYEQYF. CDR3 nucleotide sequence: TGTGCCAGCAGCCCCGGGACAGGGATCTACGAGCAGTACTTC.

The V gene is TRBV9, the J gene TRBJ1-1, with D possibly matching TRBD1 (6 bases). Between the trimmed V and J ends, which lost 2 bases and 2 bases, there was a span of 13 bases. Germline CDR1 reads SGDLS; CDR2 reads YYNGEE. This CDR3 is 15 amino acids long. The chain's CDR3 is CASSVTGHPNTEAFF. CDR3 nucleotide sequence: TGTGCCAGCAGCGTTACGGGACACCCAAACACTGAAGCTTTCTTT.

This clone has a handful of counts. This rearrangement joins TRBV11-2 to TRBJ1-1; TRBD1 agrees at 11 bases. The CDR3 sequence is 18 residues long. Unmatched junction bases numbered 11, after V lost 5 bases and J lost 0 bases. Germline V lookup: CDR1 SGHAT, CDR2 FQNNGV. The CDR3 DNA is TGTGCCAGCAGCCCGACCATCCGGGACAGGGGGGTGAACACTGAAGCTTTCTTT. Its translation is CASSPTIRDRGVNTEAFF.

This clone has just a few counts. This sequence joins TRBV5-1 and TRBJ2-1; TRBD2 agrees at 7 bases. The V segment lost 3 bases and the J segment 5 bases; nucleotides outside the gene matches: 2. Germline CDR1 reads SGHRS; CDR2 reads YFSETQ. This CDR3 has 13 amino acids. CDR3 DNA: TGCGCCAGCAGCTGGGGAGGGGACAATGAGCAGTTCTTC. This encodes CASSWGGDNEQFF.

The rearrangement uses TRBV4-2 and TRBJ1-5; D not certain. The germline V gene has CDR1 LGHNA and CDR2 YNFKEQ. V lost 0 bases and J lost 1, with 10 bases in between. This CDR3 is built from 16 residues. The CDR3 here is CASSQDNGESNQPQHF. Here the CDR3 DNA reads TGTGCCAGCAGCCAAGATAATGGGGAAAGCAATCAGCCCCAGCATTTT.

The V gene is TRBV5-6, the J gene TRBJ2-7; possible D gene TRBD1, 6 bases. Trimming took 4 bases from V and 6 from J, leaving 26 bases between them. CDR3 length: 17 amino acids. Germline values: CDR1 SGHDT, CDR2 YYEEEE. CDR3 nucleotide sequence: TGTGCCAGCAGCCGTGGGCGGAAACAGGGAAGACTCGCCGAGCAGTACTTC. Protein: CASSRGRKQGRLAEQYF.

CDR3 nucleotides: TGTGCCAGCAGTTTGGCAGGGGGCTTTTACGAGCAGTACTTC. Its translation: CASSLAGGFYEQYF. The chain is built from TRBV27 and TRBJ2-7, with TRBD1 identical over 8 bases. CDR3 size: 14 residues. J lost 4 bases, V lost 3 bases, and 5 bases had no gene match. CDR1 is MNHEY and CDR2 is SMNVEV in the germline V gene (reference sequence).

This clone was detected once. The chain links TRBV5-6 to TRBJ1-1; no clear D gene. V was pared by 0 bases and J by 3 bases, with 12 bases between. This CDR3 region has 15 residues. CDR1 and CDR2 from the germline V gene are SGHDT and YYEEEE. In nucleotides, the CDR3 is TGTGCCAGCAGCTTGGTGACCTTTGAGGACACTGAAGCTTTCTTT. Amino acid sequence: CASSLVTFEDTEAFF.

This clone showed up just once. This chain uses TRBV6-1 with TRBJ1-6; 9 nucleotides align to TRBD1. Germline V gives CDR1 MNHNS, CDR2 SASEGT. The junction had 9 bases not matched to a gene; V was cut back by 0 bases and J by 9 bases. This CDR3 is built from 17 residues. The CDR3 DNA reads TGTGCCAGCAGTGAAGCCTACGGGGACAGGGTTAGTTCACCCCTCCACTTT. Protein sequence: CASSEAYGDRVSSPLHF.

The J gene is TRBJ2-1, the V gene TRBV18; the D gene is possibly TRBD1 (7 bases). Germline V CDR1 and CDR2: KGHSH, LQKENI. This CDR3 is 13 amino acids long. Trimming removed 6 bases from V and 8 bases from J, with 14 bases in between. CDR3 nucleotide sequence: TGTGCCAGCTCCTCAGGGGGAGGCGATGAGCAGTTCTTC. Translated, it gives CASSSGGGDEQFF.

V is TRBV5-1 and J is TRBJ2-1; possibly TRBD1 for D (5 bases). CDR1 and CDR2 (germline): SGHRS, YFSETQ. V was clipped by 3 bases and J by 5 bases, with 9 bases between them. This CDR3 comprises 13 residues. CDR3 nucleotides: TGCGCCAGCAGCTCGGACAACGACAATGAGCAGTTCTTC. It is translated as CASSSDNDNEQFF.

In its sample, this clone is medium-sized. V and J are TRBV2 and TRBJ1-5, with no clear D. Germline V gene lookup returns CDR1 SNHLY and CDR2 FYNNEI. The CDR3 spans 15 residues. The V end was cut by 8 bases, the J end by 2 bases, with 16 bases between. The CDR3 DNA reads TGTGCCAGCCGCCCCCGAGGGATGGGCAATCAGCCCCAGCATTTT. Translated: CASRPRGMGNQPQHF.

The J gene is TRBJ1-6, the V gene TRBV25-1; D may be TRBD1 (6 bases). Trimming cost V 6 bases and J 7 bases, with 13 bases left between them. Per germline, CDR1 MGHDK and CDR2 SYGVNS. This CDR3 has 14 amino acids. CDR3 nucleotides: TGTGCCAGCAGCCAACCGGACAGAAATTCACCCCTCCACTTT. This sequence encodes CASSQPDRNSPLHF.

The chain uses TRBV7-8 and TRBJ2-1; 11 positions agree with TRBD2. The germline CDR1 and CDR2 sequences are SGHVS and FQNEAQ. The CDR3 runs to 16 residues. Trimming at V came to 5 bases and at J to 6 bases, leaving 9 bases not matched to a gene. The CDR3 loop reads CASSLLSGGAVNEQFF. The CDR3 DNA sequence: TGTGCCAGCAGCCTCCTTAGCGGGGGGGCGGTCAATGAGCAGTTCTTC.

This chain links TRBV27 with TRBJ2-3; 7 bases are a match to TRBD1. The germline V gene has CDR1 MNHEY and CDR2 SMNVEV (reference sequence). The CDR3 spans 12 residues. V shed 6 bases, J shed 8 bases, and the junction held 5 bases outside the gene matches. The CDR3 DNA sequence: TGTGCCAGCAGAACAGGGGTGGGTACGCAGTATTTT. Translated: CASRTGVGTQYF.

With regard to this clone: One end of the junction varies from germline; a read error may be responsible. V gene TRBV30 combines with J gene TRBJ1-6; a possible D gene is TRBD1 (5 bases). Looked up from germline, CDR1 is GTSNPN and CDR2 is SVGIG (reference sequence). This CDR3 region has 13 residues. The CDR3 sequence: CAWSVSKRDGKVF. As DNA, the CDR3 is TGTGCCTGGAGTGTTAGTAAGCGGGACGGAAAAGTCTTT. Together with reference TRBV30 and TRBJ1-6, the CDR3 gives the full variable domain: SQTIHQWPATLVQPVGSPLSLECTVEGTSNPNLYWYRQAAGRGLQLLFYSVGIGQISSEVPQNLSASRPQDRQFILSSKKLLLSDSGFYLCAWSVSKRDGKVFGNGTRLTVT.

The chain has TRBV7-6 and TRBJ1-1; D is uncertain. This CDR3 has 15 residues. Germline CDR1 reads SGHVS; CDR2 reads FNYEAQ. With 1 base removed from V and 2 bases from J, the gap between germline ends came to 11 bases. Here the CDR3 reads CASSLVGLRNTEAFF. DNA of the CDR3: TGTGCCAGCAGCTTAGTTGGTCTAAGAAACACTGAAGCTTTCTTT.

This clone was counted only a few times. V is TRBV5-6 and J is TRBJ2-7, with TRBD2 matching 7 bases. Trimming took 5 bases from V and 0 from J; bases not matched to a gene: 2. Looked up from germline, CDR1 is SGHDT and CDR2 is YYEEEE. The CDR3 extends over 13 amino acids. The chain's CDR3 is CASSRGDSYEQYF. The CDR3 bases are TGTGCCAGCAGTCGGGGGGACTCCTACGAGCAGTACTTC.

The chain carries TRBV11-2 and TRBJ1-1; D unclear. This CDR3 is 13 amino acids long. Trimming pared 1 base from V and 4 bases from J, leaving 7 bases between. Germline CDR1 SGHAT, CDR2 FQNNGV. The CDR3 coding sequence is TGTGCCAGCAGCTTAGTGGGAGGCACTGAAGCTTTCTTT. It encodes CASSLVGGTEAFF.

On this clone: A read error is likely here: a far larger clone is one base away. This chain joins TRBV5-5 and TRBJ2-1; TRBD1 or TRBD2 may be the D gene (5 bases each). The V and J ends lost 2 bases and 7 bases respectively, with 16 bases between them. Germline values: CDR1 SGHKS, CDR2 YYEKEE (reference sequence). The CDR3 has 15 amino acids. The CDR3 protein is CASSLDVEGRNEQFF. The CDR3 bases are TGTGCCAGCAGCTTAGATGTTGAGGGGCGTAATGAGCAGTTCTTC.

This clone was seen a handful of times. The chain combines TRBV13 with TRBJ2-7, with D possibly TRBD2 on 6 matching bases. V was trimmed by 8 bases and J by 1 base, leaving 15 bases between them. The CDR3 loop spans 14 amino acids. Germline values: CDR1 PRHDT, CDR2 FYEKMQ (reference sequence). The CDR3: CASHERGRSYEQYF. The CDR3 DNA is TGTGCCAGCCACGAACGGGGGAGATCCTACGAGCAGTACTTC.

This chain connects TRBV28 to TRBJ2-7; 7 nucleotides line up with TRBD1. Germline V gene data show CDR1 as MDHEN and CDR2 as SYDVKM. The V gene end was trimmed by 7 bases and the J gene end by 1 base; junction bases not matched to a gene: 10. The CDR3 runs to 15 residues. The CDR3 bases are TGTGCCAGCATCACATACAGGGGACCGTCCTACGAGCAGTACTTC. Amino acid sequence: CASITYRGPSYEQYF.

The genes are TRBV4-1 and TRBJ1-1; TRBD1 is a possible D gene (6 bases). V was cut by 4 bases and J by 10 bases, with 13 bases left in between. Germline-derived CDR1 and CDR2 are MGHRA and YSYEKL. The CDR3 loop spans 12 amino acids. The CDR3 DNA sequence: TGCGCCAGCAGCCGGGAGGGGGAACTAGCTTTCTTT. It is translated as CASSREGELAFF.

This clone was counted only a few times. This chain joins TRBV6-5 and TRBJ1-2; D is unresolved. With 2 bases removed from V and 13 bases from J, the gap between germline ends came to 5 bases. The CDR3 extends over 9 amino acids. CDR1 and CDR2 from the germline V gene are MNHEY and SVGAGI. Here the CDR3 DNA reads TGTGCCAGCAGTTACCCGCTCACCTTC. This translates into CASSYPLTF.

The rearrangement links TRBV29-1 to TRBJ2-7; 11 positions match TRBD2. CDR1 and CDR2 (germline): SQVTM, ANQGSEA. Unmatched junction bases numbered 6, after V lost 7 bases and J lost 4 bases. This CDR3 is built from 13 residues. CDR3 nucleotides: TGCAGCGGATTACTAGCGGGGGAATACGAGCAGTACTTC. It is translated as CSGLLAGEYEQYF.